What follows is one T cell receptor beta chain and its context. Its binding antigen is unknown. Base qualities are missing; no much larger clone stands one base away. TCRbeta CDR3 regions were amplified from genomic DNA using the immunoSEQ Assay, a bias-controlled multiplex PCR. Regarding the original processing steps: Within the assay, amplification of reference gene primers was used to estimate how many nucleated cells each sample contained. To quantify the absolute abundance of each unique TCRbeta CDR3 rearrangement, sequence reads were collapsed and filtered. Productive Simpson clonality was computed per sample as the square root of Simpson's diversity index over productive rearrangements. TCRdb limited this immuneACCESS table to in-frame rearrangements with V and J called. A share of clones is missing; checked studies link under half to unresolved V genes, and the rest is unexplained. D and trimming come from the DNA, and the V and J calls and clone size come from that table. The sample table shows about 120,000 clones, and more than 80% are seen once. The ten most abundant clones make up around 30% of the sample.

The data derive from a study of blood T cell repertoires in COVID-19 (dated by TCRdb to the early 2020s). Regarding the study in general: The collaborator samples originated in the United States, Italy and Spain and spanned the acute and convalescent phases of COVID-19. The material from the prospective study consisted of cDNA or gDNA derived from T cells, B-cell-depleted T cells, or PBMCs. Deeply sampled blood TCRbeta repertoires from subjects exposed to, actively infected with, or recovered from COVID-19 were included in the dataset. The repertoires were released in a freely available public database intended as a resource for research on the immune response to SARS-CoV-2. The samples were drawn from the first 160 participants of the ongoing ImmuneRACE study and from 1,254 subjects provided by 6 global collaborators. The sample metadata nearly always contained a de-identified subject ID, COVID-19 status, age in years and sex. HLA class I and class II types, where available, came from metadata supplied by the sample provider rather than from assay-based typing.

The collaborating institutions used their own protocols to collect whole blood in K2EDTA tubes. For TCRbeta analysis, collaborators shipped samples as frozen whole blood, isolated PBMCs, or DNA extracted from either of those sample types. Here is what the overall study found, with its caveats: How much clinical and demographic metadata was included differed by source and by participant, and the metadata was provided uncurated.

The TCR comes from a man aged 70-80 years with active or convalescent COVID-19. What was sequenced was peripheral blood.

The DNA sequence is TGTGCCAGCAGTTCCCTCTATGGCTACACCTTC. Translated, this gives CASSSLYGYTF. The rearrangement combines TRBV6-2 or TRBV6-3 with TRBJ1-2; the D gene is not confidently resolved. The CDR3 covers 11 residues, taking in both the cysteine and the phenylalanine. The sequence is cut down to CDR3 DNA, 33 bases in frame from base 1. At the junction V is shortened by 4 bases and J by 4 bases, with 4 bases in between. Per the germline V gene, MNHEY is the CDR1 and SVGEGT is the CDR2.